This paragraph covers one T cell receptor (beta chain) sequence. Its antigen is undetermined. With 2 bases removed from V and 3 bases from J, the gap between germline ends came to 14 bases. Germline CDR1 and CDR2: SGDLS and YYNGEE. The CDR3 has 15 amino acids. This sample was taken from a study of T cell responses to AZD1222 COVID-19 vaccine. The study's findings and limits: Only a handful of AZD1222 recipients were seropositive at baseline. Clonal diversity was possibly underestimated, and white British individuals and females predominated among donors.

Generated by immunoSEQ multiplex PCR, the TCRdb table keeps only in-frame clones and is missing some. The sample holds roughly 120,000 clones, about 85% seen once. Sequencing was performed on peripheral blood, taken 28 days after the second AZD1222 dose. The source of this sequence is an adult who received the AZD1222 COVID-19 vaccine. The rearrangement links TRBV9 to TRBJ1-1; D is perhaps TRBD1 (5 bases). For the CDR3, the DNA is TGTGCCAGCAGCGTCCGCCCGGGGGGGGACACTGAAGCTTTCTTT. It is translated as CASSVRPGGDTEAFF.